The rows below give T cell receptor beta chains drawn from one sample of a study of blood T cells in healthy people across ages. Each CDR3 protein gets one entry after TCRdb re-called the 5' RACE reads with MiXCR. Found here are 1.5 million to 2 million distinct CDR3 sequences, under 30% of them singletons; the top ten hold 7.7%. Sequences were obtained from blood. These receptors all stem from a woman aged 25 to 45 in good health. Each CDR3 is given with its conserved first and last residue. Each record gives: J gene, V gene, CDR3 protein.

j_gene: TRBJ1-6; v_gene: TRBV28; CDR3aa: CASGFPYNSPLHF
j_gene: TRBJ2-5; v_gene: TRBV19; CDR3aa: CASSPRRMETQYF
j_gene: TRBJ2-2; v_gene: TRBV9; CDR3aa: CASRLSGSGELFF
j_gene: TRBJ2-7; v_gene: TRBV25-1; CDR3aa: CASSDGGGNTYEQYF
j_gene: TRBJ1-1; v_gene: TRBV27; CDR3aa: CASSLPDGGKHFF
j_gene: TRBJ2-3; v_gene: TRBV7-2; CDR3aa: CASSPHGATDTQYF
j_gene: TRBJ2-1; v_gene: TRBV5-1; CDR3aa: CAGSFTSGGYNEQFF
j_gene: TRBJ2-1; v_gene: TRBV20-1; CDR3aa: CSAPRPTSGSTPGPTYNEQFF
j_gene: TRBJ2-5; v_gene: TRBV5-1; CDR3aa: CASSRTALETQYF
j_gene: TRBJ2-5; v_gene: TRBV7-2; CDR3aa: CASSLVAGGRNEQYF
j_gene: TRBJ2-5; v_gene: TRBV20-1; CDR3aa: CSARPTSGRGSWETQYF
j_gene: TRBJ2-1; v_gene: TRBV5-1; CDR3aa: CASSLTRGGYNEQFF
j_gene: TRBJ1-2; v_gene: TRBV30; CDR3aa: CAWSVQPHGAYGYTF
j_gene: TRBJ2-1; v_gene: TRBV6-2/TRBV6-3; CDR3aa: CASSYQINSGLWRKEQFF
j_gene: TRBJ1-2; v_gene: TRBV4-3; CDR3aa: CASTPGQGNNYGYTF
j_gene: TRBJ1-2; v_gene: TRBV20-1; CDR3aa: CSARDNYGYTF
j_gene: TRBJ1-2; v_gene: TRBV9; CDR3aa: CASSAGGTLTGYTF
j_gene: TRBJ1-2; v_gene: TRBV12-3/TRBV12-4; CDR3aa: CASTLEAGTGGYTF
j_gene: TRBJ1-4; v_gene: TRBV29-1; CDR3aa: CSVTTGGTEKLFF
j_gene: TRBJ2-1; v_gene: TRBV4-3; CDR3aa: CASSQDGVALDEQFF
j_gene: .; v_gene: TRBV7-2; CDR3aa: CASSRNRDSFSNEQYF
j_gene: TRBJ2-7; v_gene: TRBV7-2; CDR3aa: CASSLGGAVYEQYF
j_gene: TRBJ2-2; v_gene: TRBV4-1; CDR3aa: CASSHVGQTGYTGELFF
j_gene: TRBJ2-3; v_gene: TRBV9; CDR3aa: CASSATYTDTQYF
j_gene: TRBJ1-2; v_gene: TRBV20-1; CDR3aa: CSANNPGKGTYGYTF
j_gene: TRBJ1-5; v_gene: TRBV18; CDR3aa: CASSPTTDPSNRPQHF